This T cell receptor beta chain was documented in a study of control samples from healthy donors and cancer patients. CDR3 length equals 15 residues. Between the trimmed V and J ends, which lost 5 bases and 3 bases, there was a span of 13 bases. The germline V gene has CDR1 LNHDA and CDR2 SQIVND (reference sequence). Profiling relied on immunoSEQ multiplex PCR, and the TCRdb table lists in-frame clones only, not all of them. This table holds about 410,000 clones, 75% to 95% found once. The sequencing sample was made of PBMCs. The chain uses TRBV19 and TRBJ1-4; the D is unclear. The sequence was collected from a middle-aged man with head and neck cancer. The CDR3 nucleotides are TGTGCCAGTAGTTTCTGGCTTGGGGCTAATGAAAAACTGTTTTTT. It codes for CASSFWLGANEKLFF.